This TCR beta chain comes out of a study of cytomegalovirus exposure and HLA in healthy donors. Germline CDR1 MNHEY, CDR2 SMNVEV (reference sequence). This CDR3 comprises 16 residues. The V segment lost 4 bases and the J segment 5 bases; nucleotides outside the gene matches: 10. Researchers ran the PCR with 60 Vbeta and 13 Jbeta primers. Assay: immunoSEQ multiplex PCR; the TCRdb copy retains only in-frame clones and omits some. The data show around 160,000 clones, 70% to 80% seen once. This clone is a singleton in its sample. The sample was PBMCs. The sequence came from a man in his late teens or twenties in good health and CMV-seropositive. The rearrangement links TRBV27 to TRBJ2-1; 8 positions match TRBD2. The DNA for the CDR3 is TGTGCCAGCAGTTCCTCCACCGGGGGGGCAAACAATGAGCAGTTCTTC. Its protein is CASSSSTGGANNEQFF.